This T cell receptor (beta chain) was recorded in a study of cytomegalovirus exposure and HLA in healthy donors. Study-level findings and limits: A later analysis linked a missense variant in DCLRE1C to the trimming of TCR beta V and J genes. The study labeled under 200 TCR beta chains cytomegalovirus-associated.

Germline CDR1 and CDR2: SGHAT and FQNNGV. CDR3 length: 10 residues. A multiplex PCR was run with 60 Vbeta primers and 13 Jbeta primers. TCRdb's table, derived via immunoSEQ multiplex PCR, lists solely in-frame clones and lacks some. The table lists fewer than 250,000 clones, about four fifths of them singletons. The table lists this clone with a count of one. The antigen remains unidentified. An end of the junction differs from the germline gene, which may be a read error. The chain uses TRBV11-2 and TRBJ1-2; D perhaps matches TRBD1 (5 bases). The sequence came from a male donor in good health and CMV-seropositive. The sequenced sample was PBMCs. The CDR3 sequence is CASSAPGIAF. For the CDR3, the DNA is TGTGCCAGCAGCGCGCCAGGGATCGCGTTC.